The TCR beta chain described here comes from a study of cytomegalovirus exposure and HLA in healthy donors. Looking at the study overall: Early released data comprised 80 million or so unique TCRs from HLA-typed donors.

Comment on this clone: Its antigen is unidentified.

Whole-study results and caveats: Presence/absence analyses took donor sequencing depth as roughly uniform.

Germline V gene sequence: CDR1 SGHDN, CDR2 FVKESK. There are 17 residues in the CDR3. Trimming removed 0 bases at V and 1 base at J, with 13 bases between. Use of 60 Vbeta and 13 Jbeta primers characterized the PCR. The assay was immunoSEQ multiplex PCR, and TCRdb's table has in-frame clones only and misses some. The sample records fewer than 95,000 clones, around 85% being singletons. The sequence was collected from a man aged 40-55 years in good health and CMV-seropositive. Specimen: PBMCs. The V call is TRBV14, the J call TRBJ2-1; D not resolved. This CDR3 is CASSQENFVSSYNEQFF. The CDR3 coding sequence is TGTGCCAGCAGCCAAGAGAATTTTGTTAGTTCCTACAATGAGCAGTTCTTC. The entire variable domain, with the rest obtained from reference TRBV14 and TRBJ2-1, is as follows: EAGVTQFPSHSVIEKGQTVTLRCDPISGHDNLYWYRRVMGKEIKFLLHFVKESKQDESGMPNNRFLAERTGGTYSTLKVQPAELEDSGVYFCASSQENFVSSYNEQFFGPGTRLTVL.